What follows are 18 T cell receptor beta chains derived from one specimen sequenced in a study of cytotoxic CD8 clonotypes in ibrutinib-treated CLL. TCRdb keeps only in-frame clones here, not all; method: immunoSEQ multiplex PCR. The sample includes a few hundred thousand clones, less than 75% seen only once; the top ten take 15%. The input for sequencing was PBMCs, taken after 24 months of ibrutinib treatment. All receptors come from a human donor with chronic lymphocytic leukemia.

The rearrangement joins TRBV7-8 to TRBJ2-7, with a weak D call TRBD1 (5 bases). The germline gives CDR1 SGHVS, CDR2 FQNEAQ. Trimming pared 8 bases from V and 2 bases from J, leaving 13 bases between. There are 13 residues in the CDR3. The CDR3 DNA reads TGTGCCAGCGCTACAGGTCGTACCTACGAGCAGTACTTC. Protein sequence: CASATGRTYEQYF.

V usage is TRBV28 and J usage is TRBJ1-4, with 8 bases identical to TRBD1. V dropped 5 bases and J dropped 0; count of bases not matched to a gene: 8. The CDR3 spans 17 residues. Germline V gene sequence: CDR1 MDHEN, CDR2 SYDVKM. The CDR3 DNA sequence: TGTGCCAGCAGTCCCTTACAGGGGGTTGCAACTAATGAAAAACTGTTTTTT. It translates to CASSPLQGVATNEKLFF.

This chain connects TRBV7-6 to TRBJ2-3; perhaps TRBD2 as D (7 bases). This CDR3 comprises 16 residues. CDR1 is SGHVS, CDR2 FNYEAQ, per germline. V shed 5 bases and J shed 2 bases, with 17 bases lying between them. The DNA for the CDR3 is TGTGCCAGCAGCCCGGGACTACCGGGGGCCACAGATACGCAGTATTTT. Its protein is CASSPGLPGATDTQYF.

J is TRBJ2-5 and V is TRBV7-2; 10 bases match TRBD2. CDR3 length: 16 residues. Germline V gives CDR1 SGHTA, CDR2 FQGNSA. V lost 5 bases to trimming and J lost 5 bases; unmatched junction nucleotides: 11. CDR3 bases: TGTGCCAGCAGCCCAGGGGGGCTAGCGGGAGTTGAGACCCAGTACTTC. Translating it yields CASSPGGLAGVETQYF.

The chain links TRBV5-4 to TRBJ1-1, with D perhaps TRBD1 (5 bases). CDR3 length: 12 residues. CDR1 is SGHNT, CDR2 YYREEE, per germline (reference sequence). V was clipped by 4 bases and J by 8 bases, with 12 bases between them. CDR3 sequence reads: CASSPSRGEAFF. CDR3 coding DNA: TGTGCCAGCAGCCCCTCCCGGGGGGAAGCTTTCTTT.

The gene calls are TRBV25-1 and TRBJ2-3; 9 bases map to TRBD2. The CDR3 spans 17 residues. CDR1 is MGHDK and CDR2 is SYGVNS in the germline V gene. Trimming at V came to 5 bases and at J to 6 bases, leaving 15 bases not matched to a gene. Here the CDR3 reads CASSSPGLAGFRDTQYF. As DNA, the CDR3 is TGTGCCAGCAGTTCGCCCGGCCTAGCGGGATTTCGTGATACGCAGTATTTT.

This chain connects TRBV6-5 to TRBJ1-1, with no clear D. The CDR3 spans 15 residues. The germline V gene has CDR1 MNHEY and CDR2 SVGAGI. Trimming took 1 base from V and 1 from J, leaving 10 bases between them. The CDR3 DNA reads TGTGCCAGCAGTTACTTCGGCAGACCGAACACTGAAGCTTTCTTT. It translates to CASSYFGRPNTEAFF.

The chain employs TRBV6-5 and TRBJ1-1; 10 nucleotides match TRBD1. V lost 6 bases and J lost 3; bases outside the gene matches: 1. The CDR3 is made up of 13 amino acids. Germline V CDR1 and CDR2: MNHEY, SVGAGI. CDR3 in amino acids: CASRGQGDTEAFF. In DNA, the CDR3 is TGTGCCAGCAGAGGACAGGGGGACACTGAAGCTTTCTTT.

This chain connects TRBV25-1 to TRBJ2-3, with 9 bases lining up with TRBD1. Trimming at V came to 6 bases and at J to 3 bases, leaving 7 bases not matched to a gene. This CDR3 contains 15 residues. Germline-derived CDR1 and CDR2 are MGHDK and SYGVNS. CDR3 sequence (DNA): TGTGCCAGCAGCGAGTGGGACAGGGAAACAGATACGCAGTATTTT. Protein: CASSEWDRETDTQYF.

The chain uses TRBV28 and TRBJ2-3, with 9 positions matching TRBD1. Germline V gene sequence: CDR1 MDHEN, CDR2 SYDVKM. The CDR3 is made up of 20 amino acids. Losses at the gene ends were 5 bases for V and 5 bases for J; bases not matched to a gene: 23. CDR3 sequence (DNA): TGTGCCAGCAGTACACCCGGACGCCTAGCCCTCAGACAGGGGGAAGATACGCAGTATTTT. This encodes CASSTPGRLALRQGEDTQYF.

The CDR3 is CASSVVGEARETQYF. As DNA, the CDR3 is TGTGCCAGCAGCGTTGTCGGGGAGGCGCGAGAGACCCAGTACTTC. The rearrangement joins TRBV9 to TRBJ2-5; tentatively, D is TRBD2 (6 bases). Germline CDR1 SGDLS, CDR2 YYNGEE. Trimming shortened V by 2 bases and J by 4 bases, and 15 bases separated the two germline ends. The CDR3 length is 15 residues.

The genes are TRBV5-1 and TRBJ2-7, with 7 positions matching TRBD1. Germline V gene data show CDR1 as SGHRS and CDR2 as YFSETQ. The J segment lost 6 bases and the V segment lost 5 bases, leaving 11 bases of the junction unmatched. The CDR3 length is 14 residues. CDR3: CASSHRDRAIEQYF. CDR3 sequence (DNA): TGCGCCAGCAGTCACCGGGACAGAGCCATCGAGCAGTACTTC.

The V call is TRBV18, the J call TRBJ2-1; a weak D match, TRBD2 (6 bases). Trimming removed 3 bases from V and 7 bases from J, with 19 bases in between. In germline, CDR1 is KGHSH, CDR2 LQKENI. The CDR3 consists of 16 residues. The CDR3 nucleotides read TGTGCCAGCTCACCGCGAGGCCTCCCGGGGGAAAATGAGCAGTTCTTC. Translation: CASSPRGLPGENEQFF.

The chain recombines TRBV9 with TRBJ2-4; TRBD2 matches 7 bases. The germline V gene encodes CDR1 SGDLS and CDR2 YYNGEE. CDR3 size: 13 residues. The trim removed 7 bases at V and 1 base at J, leaving 2 bases unmatched. The CDR3 sequence is CASGGVAKNIQYF. The DNA of the CDR3 is TGTGCCAGCGGGGGGGTCGCCAAAAACATTCAGTACTTC.

This rearrangement joins TRBV4-2 to TRBJ2-2; 8 nucleotides match TRBD2. CDR3 size: 16 residues. Trimming took 3 bases from V and 0 from J; bases not matched to a gene: 3. Germline CDR1 is LGHNA and CDR2 is YNFKEQ. CDR3 in DNA: TGTGCCAGCAGCCAGGGGACTAGGGCGAACACCGGGGAGCTGTTTTTT. Protein: CASSQGTRANTGELFF.

The gene calls are TRBV29-1 and TRBJ2-1; 8 bases match TRBD2. Trimming took 2 bases from V and 4 from J; bases not matched to a gene: 7. Germline V gene data show CDR1 as SQVTM and CDR2 as ANQGSEA. The CDR3 extends over 15 amino acids. The CDR3 spells CSVEFPSGPYNEQFF. CDR3 bases: TGCAGCGTTGAATTTCCTAGCGGGCCATACAATGAGCAGTTCTTC.

CDR3 DNA sequence: TGTGCAACCGCGGGAGGTAGTGAAGCTTTCTTT. Amino acid sequence: CATAGGSEAFF. V gene TRBV10-3 combines with J gene TRBJ1-1; D is undetermined. The CDR3 is 11 amino acids. The germline CDR1 and CDR2 sequences are ENHRY and SYGVKD.

This clone was counted a few times. The genes are TRBV25-1 and TRBJ2-7, with 9 bases matching TRBD1. Germline V gene sequence: CDR1 MGHDK, CDR2 SYGVNS. This CDR3 has 12 residues. V gave up 10 bases and J gave up 4 bases; unmatched junction bases: 5. The chain's CDR3 is CATEDRGYEQYF. As DNA, the CDR3 is TGTGCCACCGAAGACAGGGGGTACGAGCAGTACTTC.